This T cell receptor (beta chain) was identified during a study of cytomegalovirus exposure and HLA in healthy donors. The PCR employed 60 Vbeta primers together with 13 Jbeta primers. Profiling relied on immunoSEQ multiplex PCR, and the TCRdb table lists in-frame clones only, not all of them. The sample carries tens of thousands of clones, about three quarters recorded once. Though nominally healthy at sampling, donors likely had unrecorded immune exposures. There are 15 residues in the CDR3. Trimming cost V 5 bases and J 0 bases, with 11 bases left between them. Germline values: CDR1 SGHTA, CDR2 FQGTGA.

The sequence was collected from a woman in her forties in good health and CMV-seropositive. The chain is built from TRBV7-3 and TRBJ1-3; D possibly corresponds to TRBD1 (6 bases). The sequencing sample was made of PBMCs. The CDR3 DNA is TGTGCCAGCAGCACGGACAGTAGCTCTGGAAACACCATATATTTT. Residues: CASSTDSSSGNTIYF.